These 2 T cell receptor beta chains originate from one sample sequenced in a study of identical twins. One entry per CDR3 protein, called by TCRdb with MiXCR from the 5' RACE reads. The sample lists 700,000 or so distinct CDR3 sequences, around 21% occurring once. These data also formed part of another study, on T cells expressing NK-cell markers.

Sequencing was done on a sample of PBMCs. Receptor source: a woman aged 18-35 years in good health.

The J gene is TRBJ2-5, the V gene TRBV7-2, with 10 bases fitting TRBD1. With V trimmed by 0 bases and J by 8 bases, 6 bases remained unmatched. CDR1 and CDR2 (germline): SGHTA, FQGNSA. This CDR3 has 15 amino acids. CDR3 protein: CASSLASGQGGTQYF. CDR3 nucleotides: TGTGCCAGCAGCTTAGCGTCCGGACAGGGGGGTACCCAGTACTTC.

This clonotype was counted between two and nine times. This chain joins TRBV27 and TRBJ2-1; 9 nucleotides align to TRBD2. After removal of 2 bases from V and 2 bases from J, the junction contained 4 bases not matched to a gene. Germline lookup yields CDR1 MNHEY and CDR2 SMNVEV (reference sequence). The CDR3 consists of 16 residues. The CDR3 nucleotides read TGTGCCAGCAGTTTAAGCGGGAGGATCCCCTACAATGAGCAGTTCTTC. Residues: CASSLSGRIPYNEQFF.